This T cell receptor beta chain is drawn from a study of blood T cell repertoires in COVID-19. As for the study in general: Samples of COVID-19 (acute and convalescent) were obtained from the United States, Italy and Spain. T cells, B-cell-depleted T cells, or PBMCs supplied cDNA or gDNA.

V trimming: 8 bases; J trimming: 0 bases; junction bases outside the gene matches: 4. CDR3 length: 16 residues. In the authors' workflow: Cell counts per sample came from amplifying reference gene primers. The table came from immunoSEQ multiplex PCR; TCRdb's copy has only in-frame clones and leaves some out. V and J calls and clone size come straight from that table; D and trimming were deduced from the DNA. The table lists fewer than 200,000 clones, around 78% of them singletons, with 4% to 4.5% in the top ten. Participants had their cohort set by participant-reported clinical history. The sample consisted of PBMCs or T cells enriched from blood (not recorded which). This TCR came from a woman aged 50 to 60 who had recovered from COVID-19. The chain is built from TRBV23-1 and TRBJ2-1; TRBD2 agrees at 13 bases. TRBV23-1 is annotated as an ORF whose role is uncertain. The CDR3 sequence is CASETSGGGSYNEQFF. CDR3 DNA: TGCGCCAGCGAAACTAGCGGGGGGGGCTCCTACAATGAGCAGTTCTTC.